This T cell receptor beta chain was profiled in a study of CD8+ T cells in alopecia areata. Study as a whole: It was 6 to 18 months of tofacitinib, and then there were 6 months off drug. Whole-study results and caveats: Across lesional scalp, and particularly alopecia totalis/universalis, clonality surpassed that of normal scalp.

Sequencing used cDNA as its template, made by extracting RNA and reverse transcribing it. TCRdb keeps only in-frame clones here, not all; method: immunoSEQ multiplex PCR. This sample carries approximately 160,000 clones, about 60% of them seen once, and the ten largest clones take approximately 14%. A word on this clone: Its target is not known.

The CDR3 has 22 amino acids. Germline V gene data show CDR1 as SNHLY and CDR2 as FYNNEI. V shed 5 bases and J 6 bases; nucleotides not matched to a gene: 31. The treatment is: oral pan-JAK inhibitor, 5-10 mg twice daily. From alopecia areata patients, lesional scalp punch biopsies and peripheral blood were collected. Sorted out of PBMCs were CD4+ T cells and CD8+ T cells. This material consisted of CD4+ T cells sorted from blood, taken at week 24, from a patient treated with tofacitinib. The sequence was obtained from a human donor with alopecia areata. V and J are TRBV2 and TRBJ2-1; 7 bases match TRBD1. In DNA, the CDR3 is TGTGCCAGCAGTCCCGACGACCCGCACCGGGACAGTGGACCATTGGATGTCAATGAGCAGTTCTTC. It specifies CASSPDDPHRDSGPLDVNEQFF.